This T cell receptor (beta chain) was sequenced for a study of blood T cell repertoires in COVID-19. Turning to the study itself: There were acute and convalescent COVID-19 samples, and they came from the United States, Italy and Spain. T cells, B-cell-depleted T cells, or PBMCs provided the cDNA or gDNA that served as material.

V was clipped by 0 bases and J by 3 bases, with 6 bases between them. Germline V CDR1 and CDR2: SGDLS, YYNGEE. The CDR3 runs to 13 residues. Under the authors' procedure: Reference gene primer amplification gave estimated nucleated cell counts. Here immunoSEQ multiplex PCR was the method, and the copy in TCRdb shows in-frame clones only, minus some. The DNA gave D and trimming, while V, J and clone size come from that table. The sample has about 200,000 clones; approximately 84% are singletons. The chain links TRBV9 to TRBJ1-2; D remains ambiguous. This clonotype was sampled from an elderly woman with acute or convalescent COVID-19. The specimen sequenced was peripheral blood. The chain's CDR3 is CASSVEPDYGYTF. In DNA, the CDR3 is TGTGCCAGCAGCGTAGAGCCCGACTATGGCTACACCTTC.